These 11 T cell receptor beta chains share one sample of origin, sequenced in a study of blood T cell repertoires in COVID-19 (dated by TCRdb to 2020 to 2022). Library creation used the immunoSEQ multiplex PCR assay. This is the immuneACCESS table as TCRdb keeps it, with only in-frame sequences that have V and J called. A part of the clones is gone; compared with another copy, unresolved V genes explain less than half, and the rest is unexplained. Recorded for this sample are tens of thousands of clones; roughly 77% of them occurred a single time. The ten biggest clones cover 9.2% of the sample. The sequenced sample consisted of peripheral blood. The receptors were gathered from a human donor in a cohort sampled during active COVID-19.

The chain carries TRBV7-9 and TRBJ2-5; D call uncertain. Trimming pared 5 bases from V and 3 bases from J, leaving 7 bases between. The CDR3 is 12 residues long. The V gene's germline CDR1 is SEHNR and CDR2 FQNEAQ (reference sequence). The CDR3: CASSLIEETQYF. In nucleotides, the CDR3 is TGTGCCAGCAGCCTCATAGAAGAGACCCAGTACTTC. Looking up the rest from reference TRBV7-9 and TRBJ2-5 gives the full variable domain: DTGVSQNPRHKITKRGQNVTFRCDPISEHNRLYWYRQTLGQGPEFLTYFQNEAQLEKSRLLSDRFSAERPKGSFSTLEIQRTEQGDSAMYLCASSLIEETQYFGPGTRLLVL.

The chain joins TRBV30 to TRBJ2-7; D remains ambiguous. The germline V and J ends were trimmed by 3 bases and 2 bases, with 11 bases remaining between them. The germline CDR1 and CDR2 sequences are GTSNPN and SVGIG (reference sequence). The length of the CDR3 is 13 residues. CDR3 sequence reads: CAWRSADTYEQYF. The DNA of the CDR3 is TGTGCCTGGAGAAGCGCGGATACCTACGAGCAGTACTTC.

V and J are TRBV7-2 and TRBJ2-3; D is uncertain. Germline V CDR1 and CDR2: SGHTA, FQGNSA. The CDR3 extends over 15 amino acids. V was pared by 5 bases and J by 6 bases, with 18 bases between. CDR3 residues: CASSPFKAPGDTQYF. The CDR3 coding sequence is TGTGCCAGCAGCCCATTCAAGGCCCCCGGGGATACGCAGTATTTT.

This chain joins TRBV2 and TRBJ2-7; 11 positions agree with TRBD2. The CDR3 is made up of 15 amino acids. Germline-derived CDR1 and CDR2 are SNHLY and FYNNEI. The V segment lost 4 bases and the J segment 2 bases; nucleotides outside the gene matches: 4. The CDR3 coding sequence is TGTGCCAGCAGTGTTGGGACTAGCGGTACCTACGAGCAGTACTTC. Amino acids: CASSVGTSGTYEQYF.

Comments on this clone: Additional DNA sequences in this sample encode the identical CDR3. The CDR3 nucleotides are TGTGCCAGCAGTTTCCTCTACACCGGGGAGCTGTTTTTT. Protein product: CASSFLYTGELFF. The chain joins TRBV28 to TRBJ2-2; D is unresolved. The CDR3 is made up of 13 amino acids. Trimming took off 3 bases at V and 3 bases at J, with 5 bases between the two ends. The germline V gene encodes CDR1 MDHEN and CDR2 SYDVKM.

This chain links TRBV6-5 with TRBJ2-1; possible D gene TRBD1, 6 bases. The germline CDR1 and CDR2 sequences are MNHEY and SVGAGI. Trimming took off 7 bases at V and 4 bases at J, with 11 bases between the two ends. This CDR3 spans 13 amino acids. CDR3 protein: CASKGGWYNEQFF. Here the CDR3 DNA reads TGTGCCAGCAAAGGGGGTTGGTACAATGAGCAGTTCTTC.

There are a few counts of this clone. The chain uses TRBV7-9 and TRBJ1-6; D unclear. Between the trimmed V and J ends, which lost 5 bases and 9 bases, there was a span of 23 bases. The CDR3 has 17 residues. Germline V gives CDR1 SEHNR, CDR2 FQNEAQ (reference sequence). For the CDR3, the DNA is TGTGCCAGCAGCATCTCCCCCTTTGGGCAGGAGGGTTCACCCCTCCACTTT. As protein: CASSISPFGQEGSPLHF.

The chain couples TRBV28 to TRBJ2-7; 10 positions match TRBD2. V shed 6 bases and J 1 base; nucleotides not matched to a gene: 3. Germline-derived CDR1 and CDR2 are MDHEN and SYDVKM. The CDR3 spans 14 residues. CDR3 sequence: CASSGLAVSYEQYF. DNA for the CDR3: TGTGCCAGCAGCGGACTAGCGGTTTCCTACGAGCAGTACTTC.

In its sample, this clone was seen once. The J gene is TRBJ1-6, the V gene TRBV15; D is ambiguous. This CDR3 spans 14 amino acids. Trimming left V 3 bases short and J 9 bases short, with 12 bases between. Germline-derived CDR1 and CDR2 are LNHNV and YYDKDF (reference sequence). The CDR3 bases are TGTGCCACCAGCAGGGAACTAGGGTTTTCACCCCTCCACTTT. Protein product: CATSRELGFSPLHF.

The chain combines TRBV6-1 with TRBJ2-7; D call uncertain. Germline values: CDR1 MNHNS, CDR2 SASEGT. Trimming removed 5 bases at V and 3 bases at J, with 11 bases between. CDR3 size: 13 residues. The CDR3 loop is CASSLPESYEQYF. For the CDR3, the DNA is TGTGCCAGCAGTCTCCCCGAGAGCTACGAGCAGTACTTC.

The rearrangement links TRBV9 to TRBJ2-2; 8 nucleotides agree with TRBD1. Germline V gives CDR1 SGDLS, CDR2 YYNGEE. CDR3 length: 14 residues. J lost 7 bases, V lost 3 bases, and 5 bases had no gene match. In DNA, the CDR3 is TGTGCCAGCAGCGGGACAGGGATCGACGGGGAGCTGTTTTTT. Translation: CASSGTGIDGELFF.